Listed below are T cell receptor beta chains from one sample, sequenced in a study of T cells in Graves' hyperthyroidism and ophthalmopathy. A single record per CDR3 protein comes from TCRdb applying MiXCR to the multiplex PCR reads. The sample carries 610,000 or so distinct CDR3 sequences, 40% to 55% recorded once. The sample was peripheral blood or thyroid tissue (not recorded which). These receptor sequences come from a woman between 18 and 29 years old with Graves' hyperthyroidism. CDR3s include the opening cysteine and the closing phenylalanine or tryptophan. The D gene is left open where the match is weak. Expanded clones get a size class; other rows say once, few or many, or leave the size out.

V: TRBV10-3; D: TRBD2; size: many; J: TRBJ2-1; CDR3: CAISDRGTSGRYEQFF; DNA: TGTGCCATCAGTGACCGCGGGACTAGCGGGAGATACGAGCAGTTCTTC
V: TRBV20-1; D: .; size: .; J: TRBJ1-2; CDR3: CSATDKGRTNYGYTF; DNA: TGCAGTGCGACGGACAAGGGGAGGACGAACTATGGCTACACCTTC
V: TRBV7-8; D: TRBD1; size: .; J: TRBJ2-7; CDR3: CASSRRTGNYEQYF; DNA: TGTGCCAGCAGCCGCCGGACAGGTAACTACGAGCAGTACTTC
V: TRBV11-1; D: TRBD1; size: .; J: TRBJ2-2; CDR3: CASSLIQGVSGELFF; DNA: TGTGCCAGCAGCCTAATACAGGGGGTGAGCGGGGAGCTGTTTTTT
V: TRBV7-9; D: TRBD1; size: .; J: TRBJ1-5; CDR3: CASSSRTGLINQPQHF; DNA: TGTGCCAGCAGCTCCAGGACAGGGCTTATCAATCAGCCCCAGCATTTT
V: TRBV7-3; D: TRBD2; size: .; J: TRBJ2-5; CDR3: CASSLPGRAETQYF; DNA: TGTGCCAGCAGCTTGCCAGGGAGGGCAGAGACCCAGTACTTC
V: TRBV12-3/TRBV12-4; D: TRBD2; size: few; J: TRBJ2-7; CDR3: CASSASSGRVYEQYF; DNA: TGTGCCAGCAGTGCTTCTAGCGGGAGAGTCTACGAGCAGTACTTC
V: TRBV24-1; D: TRBD2; size: .; J: TRBJ2-2; CDR3: CASSGPGLAGTNTGELFF; DNA: TGTGCCAGCTCAGGACCGGGACTAGCGGGAACGAACACCGGGGAGCTGTTTTTT
V: TRBV20-1; D: .; size: .; J: TRBJ1-4; CDR3: CSARDGLAGGSEKLFF; DNA: TGCAGTGCTAGAGATGGGCTAGCGGGAGGAAGTGAAAAACTGTTTTTT
V: TRBV7-9; D: .; size: many; J: TRBJ1-5; CDR3: CASSPHPRGSGRNQPQHF; DNA: TGTGCCAGCAGCCCCCACCCCAGAGGGTCAGGGCGTAATCAGCCCCAGCATTTT
V: TRBV2; D: .; size: .; J: TRBJ2-2; CDR3: CASSEEGGWVTGELFF; DNA: TGTGCCAGCAGTGAAGAGGGGGGATGGGTCACCGGGGAGCTGTTTTTT
V: TRBV7-2; D: TRBD2; size: .; J: TRBJ2-7; CDR3: CASRPTSGRSYEQYF; DNA: TGTGCCAGCAGACCCACTAGCGGGAGATCCTACGAGCAGTACTTC